The entry below gives a single T cell receptor beta chain sequence along with its context. PCR employed 60 Vbeta and 13 Jbeta primers. The assay was immunoSEQ multiplex PCR, and TCRdb's table has in-frame clones only and misses some. Across fewer than 100,000 clones, the top ten clones capture 1.5% of the sample. This record belongs to a study of cytomegalovirus exposure and HLA in healthy donors. V lost 0 bases and J lost 0, with 7 bases in between. The V gene's germline CDR1 is SGHRS and CDR2 YFSETQ. The CDR3 runs to 15 residues. This chain links TRBV5-1 with TRBJ1-3; D ambiguous. The receptor's source is a woman aged 55-70 years in good health and CMV-seronegative. The sample comprised PBMCs. The CDR3 protein is CASSLEAGSGNTIYF. For the CDR3, the DNA is TGCGCCAGCAGCTTGGAGGCGGGCTCTGGAAACACCATATATTTT.